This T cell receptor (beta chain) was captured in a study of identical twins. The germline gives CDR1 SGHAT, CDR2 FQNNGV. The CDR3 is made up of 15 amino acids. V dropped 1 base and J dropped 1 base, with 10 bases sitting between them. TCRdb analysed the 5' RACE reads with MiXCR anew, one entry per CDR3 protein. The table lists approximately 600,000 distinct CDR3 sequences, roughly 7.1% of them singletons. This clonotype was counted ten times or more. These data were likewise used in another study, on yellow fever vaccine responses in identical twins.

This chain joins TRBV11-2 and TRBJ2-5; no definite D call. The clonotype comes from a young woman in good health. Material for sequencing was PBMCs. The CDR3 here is CASSLVWAGQETQYF. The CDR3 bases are TGTGCCAGCAGCTTAGTTTGGGCAGGCCAAGAGACCCAGTACTTC. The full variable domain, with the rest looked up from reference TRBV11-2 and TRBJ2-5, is EAGVAQSPRYKIIEKRQSVAFWCNPISGHATLYWYQQILGQGPKLLIQFQNNGVVDDSQLPKDRFSAERLKGVDSTLKIQPAKLEDSAVYLCASSLVWAGQETQYFGPGTRLLVL.